The clone carrying this T cell receptor (beta chain) has only a few counts. The germline gives CDR1 SGHRS, CDR2 YFSETQ. CDR3 length equals 15 residues. The V and J ends lost 0 bases and 6 bases respectively, with 14 bases between them. The data are from a study of CD8+ T cells in alopecia areata. The treatment: oral pan-JAK inhibitor, 5-10 mg twice daily. cDNA reverse transcribed from extracted RNA served as the sequencing template. Profiled with immunoSEQ multiplex PCR; TCRdb holds only in-frame clones, not every one. The sample shows approximately 180,000 clones, about three fifths of them seen only once.

The receptor was derived from a human donor with alopecia areata. The chain joins TRBV5-1 to TRBJ2-3; D remains unclear. The material sequenced was CD4+ T cells sorted from blood, taken at approximately week 60, from a patient treated with tofacitinib. CDR3 nucleotide sequence: TGCGCCAGCAGCTTGGCAAGGGAACCCCTCGATACGCAGTATTTT. Its translation: CASSLAREPLDTQYF. The entire variable domain, with the rest obtained from reference TRBV5-1 and TRBJ2-3, is as follows: KAGVTQTPRYLIKTRGQQVTLSCSPISGHRSVSWYQQTPGQGLQFLFEYFSETQRNKGNFPGRFSGRQFSNSRSEMNVSTLELGDSALYLCASSLAREPLDTQYFGPGTRLTVL.